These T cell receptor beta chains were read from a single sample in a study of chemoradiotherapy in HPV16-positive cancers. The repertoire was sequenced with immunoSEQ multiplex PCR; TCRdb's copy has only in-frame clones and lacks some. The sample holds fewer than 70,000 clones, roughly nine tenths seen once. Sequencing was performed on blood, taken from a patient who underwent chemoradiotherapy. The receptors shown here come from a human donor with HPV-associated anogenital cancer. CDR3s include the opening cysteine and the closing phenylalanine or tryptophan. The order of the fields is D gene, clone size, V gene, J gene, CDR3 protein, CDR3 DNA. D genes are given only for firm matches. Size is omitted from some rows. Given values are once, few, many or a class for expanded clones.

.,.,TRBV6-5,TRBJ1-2,CASSYEGGDYGYTF,TGTGCCAGCAGTTATGAAGGGGGAGACTATGGCTACACCTTC
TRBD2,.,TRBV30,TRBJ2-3,CAWIPGAGVTDTQYF,TGTGCCTGGATCCCCGGTGCGGGAGTCACAGATACGCAGTATTTT
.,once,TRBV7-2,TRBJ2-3,CASSPGATAVVGRTQYF,TGTGCCAGCAGCCCAGGGGCGACAGCGGTTGTGGGGCGTACGCAGTATTTT
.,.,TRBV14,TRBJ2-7,CASRKWGGDEQYF,TGTGCCAGCAGGAAGTGGGGAGGAGACGAGCAGTACTTC
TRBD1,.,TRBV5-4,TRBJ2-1,CASSLGQGADNEQFF,TGTGCCAGCAGCTTGGGTCAGGGGGCGGACAATGAGCAGTTCTTC
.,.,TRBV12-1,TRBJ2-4,CASSSIRRGCGKNIQYF,TGTGCCAGCAGCTCTATTCGGAGGGGCTGTGGCAAAAACATTCAGTACTTC
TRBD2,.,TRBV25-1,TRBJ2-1,CASSESTSGGAQFF,TGTGCCAGCAGTGAATCCACTAGCGGGGGGGCCCAGTTCTTC
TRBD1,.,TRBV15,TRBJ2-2,CATSREGQGSGELFF,TGTGCCACCAGCAGAGAGGGACAGGGGTCCGGGGAGCTGTTTTTT
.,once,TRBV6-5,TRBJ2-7,CASSSSGAFYEQYF,TGTGCCAGCAGTTCCTCAGGCGCTTTCTACGAGCAGTACTTC
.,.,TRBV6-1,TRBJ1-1,CASSGRVLNTEAFF,TGTGCCAGCAGTGGTCGGGTATTGAACACTGAAGCTTTCTTT
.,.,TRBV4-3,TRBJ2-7,CASSQDRASGYEQYF,TGCGCCAGCAGCCAAGATCGGGCCAGTGGTTACGAGCAGTACTTC
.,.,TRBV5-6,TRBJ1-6,CASSAGLQGSPLHF,TGTGCCAGCAGCGCCGGACTGCAGGGATCACCCCTCCACTTT
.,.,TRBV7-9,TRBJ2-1,CASSLEGYEQFF,TGTGCCAGCAGCTTAGAGGGATATGAGCAGTTCTTC
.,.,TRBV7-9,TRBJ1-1,CASSPVGGSGFAFF,TGTGCCAGCAGCCCCGTAGGGGGGTCAGGGTTCGCTTTCTTT
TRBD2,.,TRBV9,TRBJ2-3,CASSARAGDRTDTQYF,TGTGCCAGCAGCGCACGAGCGGGGGACCGCACAGATACGCAGTATTTT
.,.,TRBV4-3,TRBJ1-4,CASSQEGRQNEKLFF,TGCGCCAGCAGCCAAGAGGGCAGGCAGAATGAAAAACTGTTTTTT
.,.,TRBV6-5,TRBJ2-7,CASSYATASEQYF,TGTGCCAGCAGTTACGCGACAGCTAGCGAGCAGTACTTC
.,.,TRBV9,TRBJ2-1,CASSVEVLVSYNEQFF,TGTGCCAGCAGCGTAGAGGTACTAGTCTCCTACAATGAGCAGTTCTTC
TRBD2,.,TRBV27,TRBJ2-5,CASSPFLGYRGGLQETQYF,TGTGCCAGCAGTCCGTTTCTGGGTTACCGGGGGGGCCTACAAGAGACCCAGTACTTC
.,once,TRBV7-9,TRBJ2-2,CASSARSNTGELFF,TGTGCCAGCTCGGCCAGGTCCAACACCGGGGAGCTGTTTTTT
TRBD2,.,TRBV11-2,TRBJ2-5,CASSLGLAGPQETQYF,TGTGCCAGCAGCTTAGGCCTAGCGGGACCCCAAGAGACCCAGTACTTC
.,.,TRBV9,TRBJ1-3,CASSPQGQRGNTIYF,TGTGCCAGCAGCCCACAGGGTCAGAGAGGAAACACCATATATTTT
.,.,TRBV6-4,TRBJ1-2,CASSDGTYGYTF,TGTGCCAGCAGTGACGGGACCTATGGCTACACCTTC
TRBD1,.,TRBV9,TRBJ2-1,CASSVGPGQGVYEQFF,TGTGCCAGCAGCGTAGGGCCGGGACAGGGGGTCTATGAGCAGTTCTTC
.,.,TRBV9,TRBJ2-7,CASSVGQDNSYEQYF,TGTGCCAGCAGCGTAGGACAGGATAACTCCTACGAGCAGTACTTC
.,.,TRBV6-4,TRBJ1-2,CASSPDSATYGYTF,TGTGCCAGCAGCCCGGACAGTGCGACCTATGGCTACACCTTC
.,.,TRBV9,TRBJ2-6,CASSVRGSGANVLTF,TGTGCCAGCAGTGTTAGGGGGTCAGGGGCCAACGTCCTGACTTTC
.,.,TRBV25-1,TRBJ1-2,CASSEGRGANYGYTF,TGTGCCAGCAGTGAAGGAAGGGGAGCTAACTATGGCTACACCTTC
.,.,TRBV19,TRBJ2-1,CASSRDRVSSYNEQFF,TGTGCCAGTAGCAGAGACAGAGTTAGCTCCTACAATGAGCAGTTCTTC
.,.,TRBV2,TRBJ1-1,CASSGGSARDTEAFF,TGTGCCAGCAGTGGAGGTTCCGCGCGGGACACTGAAGCTTTCTTT
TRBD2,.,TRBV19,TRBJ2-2,CASSLGLAGAGELFF,TGTGCCAGTAGCCTGGGTCTAGCGGGAGCCGGGGAGCTGTTTTTT
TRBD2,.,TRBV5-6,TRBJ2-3,CASSLGAGGLTDTQYF,TGTGCCAGCAGCTTGGGAGCGGGAGGGTTAACAGATACGCAGTATTTT
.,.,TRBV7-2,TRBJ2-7,CASSSRGSYEQYF,TGTGCCAGCAGCTCTAGGGGTTCCTACGAGCAGTACTTC
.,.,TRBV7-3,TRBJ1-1,CASSPNLHTEAFF,TGTGCCAGCAGCCCTAATCTGCACACTGAAGCTTTCTTT
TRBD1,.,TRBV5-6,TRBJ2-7,CASSPPGQGASYEQYF,TGTGCCAGCAGCCCGCCTGGACAGGGGGCCTCCTACGAGCAGTACTTC
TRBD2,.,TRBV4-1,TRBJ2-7,CASSLYLLSGRGVIEQYF,TGCGCCAGCAGTCTCTACTTACTTAGCGGGAGGGGAGTCATAGAGCAGTACTTC
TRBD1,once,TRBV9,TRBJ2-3,CASSVKTGGTDTQYF,TGTGCCAGCAGCGTGAAGACAGGGGGCACAGATACGCAGTATTTT
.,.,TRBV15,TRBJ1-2,CATSRGGDGGYGYTF,TGTGCCACCAGCAGAGGTGGAGATGGGGGCTATGGCTACACCTTC
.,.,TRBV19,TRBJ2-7,CASSRLHRDYEQYF,TGTGCCAGTAGCCGTTTGCACAGGGACTACGAGCAGTACTTC
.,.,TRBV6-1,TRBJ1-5,CASEAGALGNQPQHF,TGTGCCAGCGAGGCAGGGGCCTTGGGCAATCAGCCCCAGCATTTT
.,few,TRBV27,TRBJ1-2,CASSLAGDYGYTF,TGTGCCAGCAGTTTGGCAGGTGACTATGGCTACACCTTC
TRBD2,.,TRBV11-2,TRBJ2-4,CASSFGLAGDSENIQYF,TGTGCCAGCAGCTTTGGACTAGCGGGAGATTCGGAAAACATTCAGTACTTC
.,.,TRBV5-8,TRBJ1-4,CASSPAGLEKLFF,TGTGCCAGCAGTCCCGCGGGGTTGGAAAAACTGTTTTTT
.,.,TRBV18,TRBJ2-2,CASSPPAGYTGELFF,TGTGCCAGCTCACCACCGGCGGGCTACACCGGGGAGCTGTTTTTT
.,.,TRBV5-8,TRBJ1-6,CASSLSVRLSPLHF,TGTGCCAGCAGCTTGTCGGTCCGACTTTCACCCCTCCACTTT
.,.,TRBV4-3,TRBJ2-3,CASSLSRVSTDTQYF,TGCGCCAGCAGCCTTTCAAGGGTGAGCACAGATACGCAGTATTTT
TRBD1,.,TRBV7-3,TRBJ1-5,CASSSDRDQPQHF,TGTGCCAGCAGCTCGGACAGGGACCAGCCCCAGCATTTT
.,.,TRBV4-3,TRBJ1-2,CASSQEQNYGYTF,TGCGCCAGCAGCCAAGAACAGAACTATGGCTACACCTTC
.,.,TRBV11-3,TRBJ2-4,CASSLVRFLGKNIQYF,TGTGCCAGCAGCTTAGTGCGGTTTCTAGGCAAAAACATTCAGTACTTC
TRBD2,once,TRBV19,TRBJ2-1,CASSFLAGGHHNEQFF,TGTGCCAGTAGTTTTTTAGCGGGAGGTCACCACAATGAGCAGTTCTTC
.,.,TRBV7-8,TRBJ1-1,CASSSETAEAFF,TGTGCCAGCAGCTCAGAGACGGCTGAAGCTTTCTTT
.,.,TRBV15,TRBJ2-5,CATSGRSRGSETQYF,TGTGCCACCAGCGGACGATCAAGGGGTTCGGAGACCCAGTACTTC
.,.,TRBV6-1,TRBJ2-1,CAIRDSPRNEQFF,TGTGCCATCCGGGATTCCCCAAGGAATGAGCAGTTCTTC
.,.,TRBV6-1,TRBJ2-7,CASSEGEPSYEQYF,TGTGCCAGCAGTGAAGGCGAGCCCTCCTACGAGCAGTACTTC
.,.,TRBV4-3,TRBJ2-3,CASSQESSGATQYF,TGCGCCAGCAGCCAAGAGAGTAGCGGTGCTACGCAGTATTTT
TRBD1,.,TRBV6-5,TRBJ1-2,CASSRTGNYGYTF,TGTGCCAGCAGCCGGACAGGGAACTATGGCTACACCTTC